This T cell receptor (beta chain) was identified in a study of persistence of HIV-infected CD4 T cells. Study information: Suppressive ART had lasted a median of roughly eight years.

The libraries were made with immunoSEQ version 4 in survey mode. Measured with immunoSEQ multiplex PCR; TCRdb has only the in-frame clones, and not every one. In the table there are about 43,000 clones, around 92% of which are singletons. Anti-CD3/anti-CD28 beads served as a nonspecific positive control stimulus. Sorting of responding CD4+ T cells relied on upregulated CD40 ligand together with CD69. Concerning this clone: Its antigen remains unidentified.

The sequences come from CD4+ T cells sorted from PBMCs after roughly 17-hour stimulation, collected from a patient who received antiretroviral therapy. The sequence derives from an adult man with HIV who was CMV-seropositive.

CDR3: CASRKTQASGTDNQPQHF. The CDR3 DNA reads as TGTGCCAGTAGGAAAACCCAAGCCTCCGGGACGGACAATCAGCCCCAGCATTTT. The gene calls are TRBV19 and TRBJ1-5; possible D gene TRBD1, 5 bases. V lost 6 bases and J lost 3, with 24 bases in between. The CDR3 totals 18 residues. Germline V lookup: CDR1 LNHDA, CDR2 SQIVND (reference sequence).